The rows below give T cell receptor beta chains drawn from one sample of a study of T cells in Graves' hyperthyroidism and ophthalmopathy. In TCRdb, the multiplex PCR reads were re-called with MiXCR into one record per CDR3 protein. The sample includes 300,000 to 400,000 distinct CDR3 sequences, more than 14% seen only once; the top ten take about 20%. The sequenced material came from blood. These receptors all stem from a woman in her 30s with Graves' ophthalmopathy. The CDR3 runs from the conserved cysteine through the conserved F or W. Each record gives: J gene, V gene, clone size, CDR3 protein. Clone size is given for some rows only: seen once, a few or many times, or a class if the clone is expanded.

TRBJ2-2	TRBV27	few	CASSLGASGELFF
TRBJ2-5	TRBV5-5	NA	CASSSGLAEQQETQYF
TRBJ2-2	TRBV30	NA	CAWKGRGRGELFF
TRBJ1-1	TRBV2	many	CASSGDTEAFF
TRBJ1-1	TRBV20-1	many	CSARDLSSYTEAFF
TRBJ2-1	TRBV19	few	CASSNGQSGNEQFF
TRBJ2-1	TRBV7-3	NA	CASPAGRSSYNEQFF
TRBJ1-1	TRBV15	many	CATSRLGGAGGMNTEAFF
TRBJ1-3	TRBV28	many	CASSQPLGSSGNTIYF
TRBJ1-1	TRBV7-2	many	CASSLGTGGANTEAFF
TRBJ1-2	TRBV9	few	CASRGIGQGVLGYTF